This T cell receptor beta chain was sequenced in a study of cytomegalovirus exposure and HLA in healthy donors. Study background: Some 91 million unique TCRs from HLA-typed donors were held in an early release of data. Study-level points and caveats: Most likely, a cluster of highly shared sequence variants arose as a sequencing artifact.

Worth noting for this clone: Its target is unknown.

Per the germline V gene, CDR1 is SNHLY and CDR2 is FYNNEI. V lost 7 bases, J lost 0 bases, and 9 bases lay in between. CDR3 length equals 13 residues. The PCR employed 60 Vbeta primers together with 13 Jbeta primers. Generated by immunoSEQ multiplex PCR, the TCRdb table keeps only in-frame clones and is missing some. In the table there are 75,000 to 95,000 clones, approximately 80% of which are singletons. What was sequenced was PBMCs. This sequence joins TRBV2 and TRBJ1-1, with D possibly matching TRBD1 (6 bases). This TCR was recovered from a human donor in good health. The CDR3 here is CASKGELNTEAFF. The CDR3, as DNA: TGTGCCAGCAAGGGGGAGTTGAACACTGAAGCTTTCTTT.